This T cell receptor (beta chain) was recovered during a study of blood T cells in healthy people across ages. CDR1 SGHKS and CDR2 YYEKEE come from the germline V gene (reference sequence). The CDR3 contains 18 residues. The V gene lost 2 bases and the J gene lost 9 bases, with 27 bases spanning the gap. The second PCR ran about 6 to 11 cycles with a sample-barcoded 5' primer and J-beta primers. Each CDR3 protein gets one entry after TCRdb re-called the 5' RACE reads with MiXCR. The sample has roughly 700,000 distinct CDR3 sequences, more than 20% seen once. The data also belong to a second study, concerning T cells of mothers and their children.

V and J are TRBV5-5 and TRBJ2-1, with a weak D call TRBD2 (6 bases). Sequencing input: blood. The sequence was obtained from a boy younger than 18 in good health. The CDR3 DNA sequence: TGTGCCAGCAGCTTTAGCCAGTTCGGAGCGGGCATATACGGTGAGCAGTTCTTC. Translated: CASSFSQFGAGIYGEQFF.